A selection of T cell receptor beta chains follows, all from one sample in a study of blood T cell repertoires in COVID-19. Some clones are missing from TCRdb's copy, which holds only in-frame ones; the method was immunoSEQ multiplex PCR. The sample includes 85,000 to 130,000 clones, about 88% seen only once; the top ten take roughly 5.3%. Sequencing used peripheral blood. These receptors all stem from a human donor in a cohort sampled during active COVID-19. Each CDR3 is given with its conserved first and last residue. D genes are given only for firm matches. A clone size is listed for some rows: how often the clone was seen (once, few, many), or a class if it is expanded.

J gene: TRBJ2-1
V gene: TRBV6-5
clone size: -
D gene: -
CDR3 protein: CASSSVDRRQFF
CDR3 DNA: TGTGCCAGCAGTTCGGTAGACAGGAGGCAGTTCTTC

J gene: TRBJ2-1
V gene: TRBV28
clone size: -
D gene: -
CDR3 protein: CASWRAGYNEQFF
CDR3 DNA: TGTGCCAGCTGGAGGGCCGGTTACAATGAGCAGTTCTTC

J gene: TRBJ1-3
V gene: TRBV28
clone size: -
D gene: -
CDR3 protein: CASSKREGLPGNTIYF
CDR3 DNA: TGTGCCAGCAGCAAAAGGGAGGGTTTACCTGGAAACACCATATATTTT

J gene: TRBJ1-5
V gene: TRBV28
clone size: -
D gene: -
CDR3 protein: CASSLGGGQNQPQHF
CDR3 DNA: TGTGCCAGCAGTTTAGGGGGGGGCCAAAATCAGCCCCAGCATTTT

J gene: TRBJ1-3
V gene: TRBV18
clone size: -
D gene: TRBD1
CDR3 protein: CASSPRGTGDSGNTIYF
CDR3 DNA: TGTGCCAGCTCACCACGTGGAACAGGGGACTCTGGAAACACCATATATTTT

J gene: TRBJ1-6
V gene: TRBV10-3
clone size: few
D gene: -
CDR3 protein: CAISESFGEISSPLHF
CDR3 DNA: TGTGCCATCAGTGAGTCTTTCGGGGAGATCTCTTCACCCCTCCACTTT

J gene: TRBJ2-5
V gene: TRBV7-2
clone size: once
D gene: TRBD1
CDR3 protein: CASSLAGTAHQETQYF
CDR3 DNA: TGTGCCAGCAGCTTAGCTGGGACAGCGCACCAAGAGACCCAGTACTTC

J gene: TRBJ1-1
V gene: TRBV4-1
clone size: -
D gene: TRBD1
CDR3 protein: CASSQGTGKNTEAFF
CDR3 DNA: TGCGCCAGCAGCCAAGGGACAGGGAAAAACACTGAAGCTTTCTTT

J gene: TRBJ2-1
V gene: TRBV4-2
clone size: -
D gene: -
CDR3 protein: CASSQEQGPQNEQFF
CDR3 DNA: TGTGCCAGCAGCCAAGAACAGGGTCCACAGAATGAGCAGTTCTTC

J gene: TRBJ2-7
V gene: TRBV9
clone size: -
D gene: TRBD2
CDR3 protein: CASSVRAGGPYGEQYF
CDR3 DNA: TGTGCCAGCAGCGTACGGGCGGGAGGGCCTTATGGGGAGCAGTACTTC

J gene: TRBJ2-5
V gene: TRBV28
clone size: -
D gene: TRBD2
CDR3 protein: CASSLPSGGPETQYF
CDR3 DNA: TGTGCCAGCAGTTTACCTAGCGGGGGTCCAGAGACCCAGTACTTC

J gene: TRBJ2-5
V gene: TRBV10-3
clone size: -
D gene: -
CDR3 protein: CATLTGVGETQYF
CDR3 DNA: TGTGCCACCTTGACGGGGGTCGGAGAGACCCAGTACTTC

J gene: TRBJ2-5
V gene: TRBV9
clone size: -
D gene: -
CDR3 protein: CASSAGAEGETQYF
CDR3 DNA: TGTGCCAGCAGCGCAGGGGCCGAAGGTGAGACCCAGTACTTC

J gene: TRBJ2-2
V gene: TRBV6-6
clone size: -
D gene: -
CDR3 protein: CASSYSAGTGELFF
CDR3 DNA: TGTGCCAGCAGTTACTCGGCGGGGACCGGGGAGCTGTTTTTT

J gene: TRBJ2-7
V gene: TRBV7-8
clone size: -
D gene: TRBD1
CDR3 protein: CASSLGAGGFYEQYF
CDR3 DNA: TGTGCCAGCAGCTTAGGAGCAGGGGGCTTTTACGAGCAGTACTTC

J gene: TRBJ2-6
V gene: TRBV7-9
clone size: -
D gene: -
CDR3 protein: CASSLEGAGANVLTF
CDR3 DNA: TGTGCCAGCAGCTTAGAGGGGGCTGGGGCCAACGTCCTGACTTTC

J gene: TRBJ2-5
V gene: TRBV5-1
clone size: -
D gene: -
CDR3 protein: CASSFEEETQYF
CDR3 DNA: TGCGCCAGCAGCTTTGAGGAAGAGACCCAGTACTTC

J gene: TRBJ2-1
V gene: TRBV11-3
clone size: -
D gene: TRBD1
CDR3 protein: CASRGQGAYNEQFF
CDR3 DNA: TGTGCCAGCAGAGGGCAGGGGGCGTACAATGAGCAGTTCTTC

J gene: TRBJ1-1
V gene: TRBV5-1
clone size: -
D gene: TRBD1
CDR3 protein: CASSHEGAGAFF
CDR3 DNA: TGCGCCAGCAGCCACGAGGGGGCTGGAGCTTTCTTT

J gene: TRBJ1-2
V gene: TRBV7-2
clone size: -
D gene: TRBD1
CDR3 protein: CASSLGGQGTLGGYTF
CDR3 DNA: TGTGCCAGCAGCTTAGGGGGACAGGGCACCCTTGGGGGCTACACCTTC

J gene: TRBJ2-5
V gene: TRBV3-1/TRBV3-2
clone size: -
D gene: -
CDR3 protein: CASSPWSGGGGETQYF
CDR3 DNA: TGTGCCAGCAGCCCTTGGTCAGGGGGAGGTGGGGAGACCCAGTACTTC

J gene: TRBJ2-7
V gene: TRBV28
clone size: -
D gene: -
CDR3 protein: CASSPHDRPIEQYF
CDR3 DNA: TGTGCCAGCAGCCCCCACGACAGGCCTATAGAGCAGTACTTC

J gene: TRBJ1-3
V gene: TRBV4-3
clone size: -
D gene: -
CDR3 protein: CASSRGYLSGNTIYF
CDR3 DNA: TGCGCCAGCTCACGGGGGTACCTCTCTGGAAACACCATATATTTT

J gene: TRBJ2-6
V gene: TRBV7-3
clone size: -
D gene: -
CDR3 protein: CASSLRGGDLGANVLTF
CDR3 DNA: TGTGCCAGCAGCTTACGGGGCGGGGACCTTGGGGCCAACGTCCTGACTTTC

J gene: TRBJ2-7
V gene: TRBV6-6
clone size: -
D gene: -
CDR3 protein: CASSYSSQAREQYF
CDR3 DNA: TGTGCCAGCAGTTACAGCTCCCAAGCCCGCGAGCAGTACTTC

J gene: TRBJ2-3
V gene: TRBV2
clone size: -
D gene: -
CDR3 protein: CASSESEGRADTQYF
CDR3 DNA: TGTGCCAGCAGTGAGTCGGAGGGGAGAGCAGATACGCAGTATTTT